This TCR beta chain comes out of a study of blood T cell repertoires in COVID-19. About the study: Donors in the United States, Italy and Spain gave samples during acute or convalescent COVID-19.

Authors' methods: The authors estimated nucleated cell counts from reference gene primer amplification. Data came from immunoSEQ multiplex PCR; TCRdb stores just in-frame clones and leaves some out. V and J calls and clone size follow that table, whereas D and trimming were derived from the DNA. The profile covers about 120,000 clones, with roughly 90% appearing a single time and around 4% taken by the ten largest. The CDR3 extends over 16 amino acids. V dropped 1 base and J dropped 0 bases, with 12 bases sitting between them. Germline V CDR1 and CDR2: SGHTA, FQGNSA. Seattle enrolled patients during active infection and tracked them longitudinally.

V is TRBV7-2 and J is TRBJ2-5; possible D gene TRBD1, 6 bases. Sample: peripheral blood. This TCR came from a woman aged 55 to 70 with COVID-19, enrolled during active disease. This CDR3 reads CASSLGKQGYQETQYF. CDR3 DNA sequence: TGTGCCAGCAGCTTAGGCAAACAGGGATACCAAGAGACCCAGTACTTC.